A single sample is the source of the 28 T cell receptor beta chains below, sequenced in a study of cytomegalovirus exposure and HLA in healthy donors. This PCR relied on a set of 60 Vbeta primers and 13 Jbeta primers. Here immunoSEQ multiplex PCR was the method, and the copy in TCRdb shows in-frame clones only, minus some. The sample has just under 65,000 clones. The sample was PBMCs. The receptors stem from a boy aged 5 to 17 in good health and CMV-seronegative.

The chain uses TRBV6-4 and TRBJ2-1, with D maybe TRBD2 (5 bases). Germline CDR1 reads MRHNA; CDR2 reads SNTAGT. The CDR3 contains 13 residues. Between the trimmed V and J ends, which lost 4 bases and 9 bases, there was a span of 13 bases. The CDR3 bases are TGTGCCAGCAGTGGTTTTCTAGGAGGTGAGCAGTTCTTC. This gives the protein CASSGFLGGEQFF.

The chain joins TRBV6-5 to TRBJ2-2; 9 bases map to TRBD1. CDR1 is MNHEY and CDR2 is SVGAGI in the germline V gene. J was trimmed by 4 bases and V by 6 bases; bases with no gene match: 6. The CDR3 consists of 15 residues. The DNA of the CDR3 is TGTGCCAGCAGGGCGGACAGGGGACCCACCGGGGAGCTGTTTTTT. It yields the protein CASRADRGPTGELFF.

The chain combines TRBV6-5 with TRBJ1-6, with D perhaps matching TRBD1 (5 bases). Germline CDR1 and CDR2: MNHEY and SVGAGI. The CDR3 consists of 16 residues. V was clipped by 4 bases and J by 10 bases, with 20 bases between them. The CDR3 is CASSSWAGSSWSPLHF. DNA for the CDR3: TGTGCCAGCAGTTCCTGGGCAGGGTCCTCGTGGTCACCCCTCCACTTT.

The J gene is TRBJ1-2, the V gene TRBV11-2, with a tentative D call TRBD1 (5 bases). Germline CDR1 reads SGHAT; CDR2 reads FQNNGV. V gave up 2 bases and J gave up 1 base, with 11 bases separating them. The CDR3 loop spans 15 amino acids. The CDR3 DNA follows: TGTGCCAGCAGCTTATCCCCGCAGGGTAACTATGGCTACACCTTC. Its protein is CASSLSPQGNYGYTF.

The CDR3 sequence is CASSQVTVTSGRASTYEQYF. The CDR3 DNA follows: TGTGCCAGCAGCCAAGTCACGGTCACTAGCGGGAGGGCCAGTACCTACGAGCAGTACTTC. The genes are TRBV4-2 and TRBJ2-7; 13 bases agree with TRBD2. The CDR3 spans 20 residues. CDR1 LGHNA and CDR2 YNFKEQ come from the germline V gene. Trimming took 1 base from V and 2 from J; bases not matched to a gene: 14.

This sequence joins TRBV30 and TRBJ2-7, with 12 bases aligning to TRBD1. Germline values: CDR1 GTSNPN, CDR2 SVGIG (reference sequence). The CDR3 runs to 15 residues. V shed 0 bases, J shed 7 bases, and the junction held 7 bases outside the gene matches. The CDR3 region is CAWSVLGQGAQEQYF. Here the CDR3 DNA reads TGTGCCTGGAGTGTACTGGGACAGGGGGCTCAGGAGCAGTACTTC.

The V gene is TRBV5-1, the J gene TRBJ2-7, with D perhaps matching TRBD2 (5 bases). The germline gives CDR1 SGHRS, CDR2 YFSETQ. Trimming stripped 4 bases from V and 2 bases from J, with 16 bases between. This CDR3 is 15 amino acids long. CDR3 nucleotide sequence: TGCGCCAGCAGCCAGCTAGAGGGCAGAGCCTACGAGCAGTACTTC. It translates to CASSQLEGRAYEQYF.

The gene calls are TRBV7-9 and TRBJ2-7; perhaps TRBD1 as D (6 bases). Germline assignment: CDR1 SEHNR and CDR2 FQNEAQ (reference sequence). The CDR3 runs 14 residues. With 2 bases removed from V and 4 bases from J, the gap between germline ends came to 12 bases. The CDR3 DNA sequence: TGTGCCAGCAGCTTAATGGACAGCCGTTACGAGCAGTACTTC. This codes for CASSLMDSRYEQYF.

V is TRBV2 and J is TRBJ2-5, with 9 bases lining up with TRBD2. V lost 7 bases to trimming and J lost 0 bases; unmatched junction nucleotides: 15. Germline CDR1 is SNHLY and CDR2 is FYNNEI. The CDR3 covers 18 residues. CDR3 protein: CASKGVTSGDWYQETQYF. The CDR3 nucleotides read TGTGCCAGCAAGGGCGTGACTAGCGGAGATTGGTACCAAGAGACCCAGTACTTC.

J is TRBJ1-1 and V is TRBV19, with D hard to call. The V and J ends lost 6 bases and 1 base respectively, with 12 bases between them. CDR1 LNHDA and CDR2 SQIVND come from the germline V gene (reference sequence). The CDR3 length is 14 residues. CDR3 sequence reads: CASSIFYGNTEAFF. CDR3 bases: TGTGCCAGTAGCATTTTTTACGGGAACACTGAAGCTTTCTTT.

This chain joins TRBV18 and TRBJ2-7; a possible D gene is TRBD2 (5 bases). CDR1 and CDR2 (germline): KGHSH, LQKENI. This CDR3 region has 14 residues. Trimming removed 2 bases from V and 0 bases from J, with 8 bases in between. CDR3 in amino acids: CASSPSGSSYEQYF. In DNA form, the CDR3 reads TGTGCCAGCTCACCATCGGGGAGCTCCTACGAGCAGTACTTC.

V gene TRBV11-2 combines with J gene TRBJ2-5; D ambiguous. The CDR3 is 11 residues long. CDR1 is SGHAT, CDR2 FQNNGV, per germline. Between the trimmed V and J ends, which lost 5 bases and 5 bases, there was a span of 6 bases. The CDR3 DNA sequence: TGTGCCAGCAGCCGCGGCGAGACCCAGTACTTC. Protein: CASSRGETQYF. Drawing the rest from reference TRBV11-2 and TRBJ2-5, the complete variable domain is EAGVAQSPRYKIIEKRQSVAFWCNPISGHATLYWYQQILGQGPKLLIQFQNNGVVDDSQLPKDRFSAERLKGVDSTLKIQPAKLEDSAVYLCASSRGETQYFGPGTRLLVL.

V usage is TRBV7-8 and J usage is TRBJ1-2; 8 bases match TRBD1. The ends lost 0 bases at V and 4 bases at J; junction bases unmatched: 1. Germline lookup yields CDR1 SGHVS and CDR2 FQNEAQ. The CDR3 sequence is 14 residues long. The CDR3 DNA follows: TGTGCCAGCAGCTTAGCACAGGGGGGCTATGGCTACACCTTC. Its protein is CASSLAQGGYGYTF. Filled out from reference TRBV7-8 and TRBJ1-2, the complete variable domain reads GAGVSQSPRYKVAKRGQDVALRCDPISGHVSLFWYQQALGQGPEFLTYFQNEAQLDKSGLPSDRFFAERPEGSVSTLKIQRTQQEDSAVYLCASSLAQGGYGYTFGSGTRLTVV.

The chain has TRBV30 and TRBJ1-1; weak D call: TRBD1 (5 bases). Germline V gives CDR1 GTSNPN, CDR2 SVGIG (reference sequence). V was trimmed by 4 bases and J by 0 bases, leaving 6 bases between them. CDR3 length equals 12 residues. The CDR3 DNA reads as TGTGCCTGGACAGGGCTGAACACTGAAGCTTTCTTT. It translates to CAWTGLNTEAFF.

V and J are TRBV6-6 and TRBJ1-1, with D tentatively TRBD1 (6 bases). V was trimmed by 2 bases and J by 4 bases, leaving 14 bases between them. Germline lookup yields CDR1 MNHNY and CDR2 SVGAGI (reference sequence). The CDR3 sequence is 15 residues long. In nucleotides, the CDR3 is TGTGCCAGCAGTTACCAAGCACAGGGTGGCACTGAAGCTTTCTTT. Amino acid sequence: CASSYQAQGGTEAFF.

The rearrangement uses TRBV29-1 and TRBJ2-2; D remains ambiguous. Germline values: CDR1 SQVTM, CDR2 ANQGSEA. This CDR3 contains 10 residues. V was shortened by 7 bases and J by 3 bases, with 3 bases between the two germline ends. The CDR3 DNA is TGCAGCGCCTACACCGGGGAGCTGTTTTTT. Protein product: CSAYTGELFF.

The V and J genes are TRBV27 and TRBJ2-4, with 11 bases aligning to TRBD1. Germline CDR1 is MNHEY and CDR2 is SMNVEV (reference sequence). CDR3 length: 15 amino acids. The junction had 4 bases not matched to a gene; V was cut back by 2 bases and J by 7 bases. The CDR3 DNA sequence: TGTGCCAGCAGTTTAGGACAGGGGGCTCGGAACATTCAGTACTTC. It translates to CASSLGQGARNIQYF.

The rearrangement uses TRBV7-9 and TRBJ2-5; no reliable D call. V dropped 4 bases and J dropped 2 bases, with 14 bases sitting between them. CDR3 length: 15 residues. From germline, CDR1 is SEHNR and CDR2 FQNEAQ (reference sequence). Written as DNA, the CDR3 is TGTGCCAGCAGCTGGTGGAACAGTGGTCAAGAGACCCAGTACTTC. This sequence encodes CASSWWNSGQETQYF. The complete variable domain, with remaining parts taken from reference TRBV7-9 and TRBJ2-5, reads DTGVSQNPRHKITKRGQNVTFRCDPISEHNRLYWYRQTLGQGPEFLTYFQNEAQLEKSRLLSDRFSAERPKGSFSTLEIQRTEQGDSAMYLCASSWWNSGQETQYFGPGTRLLVL.

CDR3 protein: CAISDPLTDTQYF. DNA of the CDR3: TGTGCCATCAGTGACCCCCTCACAGATACGCAGTATTTT. The rearrangement joins TRBV10-3 to TRBJ2-3, with D uncertain. V gave up 3 bases and J gave up 2 bases, with 6 bases separating them. CDR3 length: 13 amino acids. The germline V gene has CDR1 ENHRY and CDR2 SYGVKD.

The chain has TRBV5-4 and TRBJ2-2; TRBD1 aligns across 7 bases. V dropped 3 bases and J dropped 6; count of bases not matched to a gene: 11. The CDR3 consists of 16 residues. CDR1 SGHNT and CDR2 YYREEE come from the germline V gene (reference sequence). This CDR3 reads CASSSHLGGRPGELFF. CDR3 in DNA: TGTGCCAGCAGCTCCCACCTAGGGGGCCGGCCCGGGGAGCTGTTTTTT.

The rearrangement links TRBV19 to TRBJ1-5; 7 nucleotides match TRBD1. Germline CDR1 LNHDA, CDR2 SQIVND (reference sequence). The V gene end was trimmed by 1 base and the J gene end by 0 bases; junction bases not matched to a gene: 3. This CDR3 contains 16 residues. The CDR3 sequence is CASSIGDSPSNQPQHF. The DNA of the CDR3 is TGTGCCAGTAGTATAGGGGACAGTCCTAGCAATCAGCCCCAGCATTTT.

This chain joins TRBV25-1 and TRBJ1-2, with 7 nucleotides matching TRBD1. The CDR3 is made up of 13 amino acids. Germline CDR1 reads MGHDK; CDR2 reads SYGVNS. V dropped 8 bases and J dropped 4; count of bases not matched to a gene: 7. CDR3 coding DNA: TGTGCCAGCCTTTCGACAGGGAGCTATGGCTACACCTTC. Residues: CASLSTGSYGYTF.

The chain uses TRBV7-3 and TRBJ1-1; 9 positions agree with TRBD1. The ends lost 5 bases at V and 1 base at J; junction bases unmatched: 8. The length of the CDR3 is 16 residues. Germline CDR1 SGHTA, CDR2 FQGTGA. The CDR3, as DNA: TGTGCCAGCAGCCAACATCCGGGACAGGGGAACACTGAAGCTTTCTTT. Translating gives CASSQHPGQGNTEAFF.

This chain uses TRBV9 with TRBJ2-5; 12 nucleotides line up with TRBD2. Germline trimming cut 4 bases from V and 4 bases from J; bases unmatched to any gene: 5. The CDR3 is made up of 15 amino acids. Germline V gene lookup returns CDR1 SGDLS and CDR2 YYNGEE. CDR3 residues: CASSSGLAGSETQYF. The CDR3 DNA is TGTGCCAGCAGCTCCGGACTAGCGGGGTCAGAGACCCAGTACTTC.

The rearrangement links TRBV4-2 to TRBJ1-4, with D uncertain. The CDR3 spans 16 residues. Germline CDR1 reads LGHNA; CDR2 reads YNFKEQ. Trimming left V 0 bases short and J 4 bases short, with 12 bases between. The CDR3 is CASSQDMVQSNEKLFF. The CDR3 nucleotides read TGTGCCAGCAGCCAAGATATGGTACAGAGTAATGAAAAACTGTTTTTT.

About this clone: The sample carries other DNA sequences with the same CDR3. The chain couples TRBV18 to TRBJ2-5; possible D gene TRBD1, 6 bases. Between the trimmed V and J ends, which lost 3 bases and 4 bases, there was a span of 9 bases. The CDR3 runs to 13 residues. The germline gives CDR1 KGHSH, CDR2 LQKENI. This CDR3 is CASSPTGRETQYF. As DNA, the CDR3 is TGTGCCAGCTCACCGACAGGACGAGAGACCCAGTACTTC.

The chain has TRBV30 and TRBJ2-3; 13 bases are shared with TRBD2. Per the germline V gene, CDR1 is GTSNPN and CDR2 is SVGIG (reference sequence). V was pared by 0 bases and J by 1 base, with 7 bases of the junction left unmatched. The CDR3 runs to 18 residues. Here the CDR3 DNA reads TGTGCCTGGAGTGTACTAGCGGGGGGGCAGGCAGGCACAGATACGCAGTATTTT. Protein sequence: CAWSVLAGGQAGTDTQYF.

V is TRBV5-4 and J is TRBJ2-2; D perhaps matches TRBD1 (6 bases). The V gene lost 0 bases and the J gene lost 1 base, with 10 bases spanning the gap. The CDR3 length is 16 residues. From germline, CDR1 is SGHNT and CDR2 YYREEE (reference sequence). CDR3 amino acids: CASSLDREQNTGELFF. In DNA, the CDR3 is TGTGCCAGCAGCTTGGACAGGGAACAGAACACCGGGGAGCTGTTTTTT.